The 23 T cell receptor beta chains below come from one sample, sequenced in a study of HIV-infected children after antiretroviral therapy interruption (dated 2019 in TCRdb). The sample's treatment or condition label, in plain terms: PENTA 11 planned treatment interruption arm or continuous ART arm. Library preparation was by 3' RACE. The sequencer was an Illumina MiSeq. TCR libraries were constructed from RNA with a 3' RACE protocol that used unique molecular identifiers to correct for PCR amplification bias. The public reads were reprocessed in TCRdb via fastp at Q25 and MiXCR, keeping in-frame beta chains. Here each entry gathers all rows of one CDR3 protein and keeps the most common genes and DNA. The sample records about 89,000 distinct CDR3 sequences, roughly 6.4% of which are singletons. The biggest ten clones account for roughly 1% of the sample. The sample was CD45RA+ CD4+ T cells from PBMCs, pooled from several time points, taken from a donor given antiretroviral therapy, either interrupted or continuous. The sample's cell subset or site label is to be understood as: naive CD4+ CD45RA+ CD45RO- T cells. The receptors derive from a pool of human donors with HIV.

In this sample, this clonotype turned up many times. The J gene is TRBJ2-7, the V gene TRBV2, with 7 bases identical to TRBD1. V lost 6 bases, J lost 6 bases, and 5 bases stayed unmatched. Germline V gene lookup returns CDR1 SNHLY and CDR2 FYNNEI. This CDR3 is built from 12 residues. The CDR3 coding sequence is TGTGCCAGCAGGCCGACAGGGCGCGAGCAGTACTTC. It yields the protein CASRPTGREQYF.

In its sample, this clonotype was seen many times. The chain joins TRBV11-3 to TRBJ2-3; D gene ambiguous. Germline CDR1 SGHNT, CDR2 YENEEA. The CDR3 runs 17 residues. V lost 4 bases and J lost 0, with 17 bases in between. The CDR3 loop reads CASSSRSVGRSTDTQYF. The CDR3 DNA reads as TGTGCCAGCAGCTCCCGGTCTGTCGGACGTAGCACAGATACGCAGTATTTT.

This clonotype came up once. A read error may explain this, as a much larger clone is one base away. This CDR3 reads CASSRTTSEGVSDQPQHF. DNA for the CDR3: TGCGCCAGCAGTCGAACTACATCAGAGGGCGTAAGCGATCAGCCCCAGCATTTT. The rearrangement links TRBV23-1 to TRBJ1-5; D remains unclear. TRBV23-1 is reported as an ORF; its role is uncertain. The length of the CDR3 is 18 residues. Trimming took off 4 bases at V and 5 bases at J, with 24 bases between the two ends.

The chain couples TRBV3-1 to TRBJ1-2; maybe TRBD1 (6 bases). Trimming left V 3 bases short and J 0 bases short, with 11 bases between. The length of the CDR3 is 15 residues. Germline values: CDR1 LGHDT, CDR2 YNNKEL (reference sequence). The CDR3 protein is CASSHGQITNYGYTF. In DNA form, the CDR3 reads TGTGCCAGCAGCCACGGACAGATAACTAACTATGGCTACACCTTC.

A few counts support this clonotype. The chain has TRBV29-1 and TRBJ2-7; 8 positions agree with TRBD1. Germline V lookup: CDR1 SQVTM, CDR2 ANQGSEA. The CDR3 runs 13 residues. With V trimmed by 5 bases and J by 2 bases, 5 bases remained unmatched. The CDR3 sequence is CSVTGTGTYEQYF. CDR3 in DNA: TGCAGCGTTACCGGGACAGGAACCTACGAGCAGTACTTC.

The chain has TRBV19 and TRBJ2-1; D remains unclear. The CDR3 contains 11 residues. The V gene's germline CDR1 is LNHDA and CDR2 SQIVND (reference sequence). Trimming pared 6 bases from V and 8 bases from J, leaving 8 bases between. The CDR3: CASRGWDEQFF. DNA of the CDR3: TGTGCCAGTAGGGGATGGGATGAGCAGTTCTTC.

This clonotype came up many times. V gene TRBV20-1 combines with J gene TRBJ2-1, with D possibly being TRBD1 or TRBD2 (5 bases each). The CDR3 is made up of 15 amino acids. Germline assignment: CDR1 DFQATT and CDR2 SNEGSKA (reference sequence). Trimming shortened V by 6 bases and J by 0 bases, and 15 bases separated the two germline ends. The CDR3 region is CSANQGEGSYNEQFF. The CDR3 DNA reads TGCAGTGCCAACCAGGGAGAAGGCTCCTACAATGAGCAGTTCTTC.

This chain links TRBV10-3 with TRBJ2-7, with D tentatively TRBD1 (5 bases). The germline gives CDR1 ENHRY, CDR2 SYGVKD. The CDR3 extends over 14 amino acids. Trimming left V 6 bases short and J 2 bases short, with 14 bases between. CDR3 amino acids: CAIRNLDTTYEQYF. CDR3 in DNA: TGTGCCATCAGGAACCTGGACACTACCTACGAGCAGTACTTC.

This clonotype was picked up many times. The chain uses TRBV7-8 and TRBJ1-5; possibly TRBD1 for D (5 bases). There are 15 residues in the CDR3. Per germline, CDR1 SGHVS and CDR2 FQNEAQ. The V end was cut by 5 bases, the J end by 5 bases, with 16 bases between. In DNA, the CDR3 is TGTGCCAGCAGCCCTACGACTGGAGGGGATCAGCCCCAGCATTTT. Translating gives CASSPTTGGDQPQHF.

This clonotype was picked up many times. The chain couples TRBV12-3 or TRBV12-4 to TRBJ1-5; no definite D call. Trimming left V 7 bases short and J 6 bases short, with 13 bases between. CDR3 length equals 13 residues. The CDR3 DNA sequence: TGTGCCAGCACTTGGAGCGGGAGTCAGCCCCAGCATTTT. It translates to CASTWSGSQPQHF.

This clonotype has only a few counts. The V and J genes are TRBV2 and TRBJ2-1; D is possibly TRBD2 (6 bases). CDR1 is SNHLY, CDR2 FYNNEI, per germline. Trimming removed 8 bases from V and 7 bases from J, with 9 bases in between. The CDR3 totals 11 residues. CDR3 protein: CASQGGNEQFF. DNA of the CDR3: TGTGCCAGCCAAGGAGGGAATGAGCAGTTCTTC.

The V call is TRBV7-3, the J call TRBJ2-2; D may be TRBD2 (6 bases). The CDR3 runs to 16 residues. Germline V gene sequence: CDR1 SGHTA, CDR2 FQGTGA. V was pared by 3 bases and J by 4 bases, with 15 bases between. In DNA form, the CDR3 reads TGTGCCAGCAGCTTTTCAGGACTACGGGGCACCGGGGAGCTGTTTTTT. This gives the protein CASSFSGLRGTGELFF.

This clonotype showed up just a few times. The chain uses TRBV27 and TRBJ1-1; unclear D gene. CDR1 is MNHEY and CDR2 is SMNVEV in the germline V gene (reference sequence). CDR3 size: 14 residues. V was trimmed by 3 bases and J by 1 base, leaving 9 bases between them. The DNA of the CDR3 is TGTGCCAGCAGTTTTGGGCCGGGGAACACTGAAGCTTTCTTT. Translating it yields CASSFGPGNTEAFF.

This clonotype was seen at least ten times. The chain links TRBV18 to TRBJ2-7; D unresolved. The length of the CDR3 is 14 residues. Per germline, CDR1 KGHSH and CDR2 LQKENI. The V end was cut by 6 bases, the J end by 3 bases, with 15 bases between. The CDR3 spells CASSRTGLIYEQYF. DNA for the CDR3: TGTGCCAGCTCCCGAACCGGGTTGATCTACGAGCAGTACTTC.

This clonotype was detected once. CDR3 sequence reads: CSASDRGNEQFF. CDR3 DNA: TGCAGTGCTTCGGACAGGGGCAATGAGCAGTTCTTC. The chain joins TRBV20-1 to TRBJ2-1; 9 bases are shared with TRBD1. There are 12 residues in the CDR3. V shed 5 bases, J shed 6 bases, and the junction held 2 bases outside the gene matches. Germline V gives CDR1 DFQATT, CDR2 SNEGSKA (reference sequence).

The table lists this clonotype with many counts. This chain's CDR3 is CATSDYRLAVTGELFF. DNA of the CDR3: TGTGCCACCAGTGACTACCGACTAGCGGTGACCGGGGAGCTGTTTTTT. The V call is TRBV24-1, the J call TRBJ2-2, with 9 bases identical to TRBD2. V lost 4 bases and J lost 5; bases outside the gene matches: 7. CDR3 length: 16 residues. Germline CDR1 KGHDR, CDR2 SFDVKD.

This clonotype appeared many times. V and J are TRBV12-3 or TRBV12-4 and TRBJ2-5; 13 bases map to TRBD2. CDR3 length: 15 amino acids. Trimming cost V 6 bases and J 0 bases; bases outside gene matches: 1. CDR3: CASRGTSGNQETQYF. The CDR3 DNA reads as TGTGCCAGCAGGGGGACTAGCGGGAACCAAGAGACCCAGTACTTC.

Only a few counts were recorded for this clonotype. The V call is TRBV20-1, the J call TRBJ1-4, with D uncertain. V was clipped by 0 bases and J by 0 bases, with 11 bases between them. CDR1 is DFQATT and CDR2 is SNEGSKA in the germline V gene (reference sequence). CDR3 length equals 16 residues. CDR3 amino acids: CSARDLLGATNEKLFF. The DNA for the CDR3 is TGCAGTGCTAGAGATCTCTTGGGTGCAACTAATGAAAAACTGTTTTTT.

At least ten counts were recorded for this clonotype. The V and J genes are TRBV20-1 and TRBJ1-5; weak D call: TRBD1 (5 bases). V lost 6 bases to trimming and J lost 7 bases, with 16 bases between them. CDR1 is DFQATT, CDR2 SNEGSKA, per germline (reference sequence). The CDR3 loop spans 13 amino acids. The CDR3: CSAGGGVGQPQHF. CDR3 in DNA: TGCAGTGCGGGTGGAGGGGTTGGGCAGCCCCAGCATTTT.

This clonotype was counted many times. The chain employs TRBV10-3 and TRBJ1-5; possibly TRBD1 for D (6 bases). In germline, CDR1 is ENHRY, CDR2 SYGVKD. Trimming removed 3 bases at V and 7 bases at J, with 16 bases between. The CDR3 contains 15 residues. The CDR3 region is CAISEGVAGEQPQHF. CDR3 nucleotide sequence: TGTGCCATCAGTGAAGGCGTGGCAGGGGAACAGCCCCAGCATTTT.

This clonotype has ten or more counts. The gene calls are TRBV29-1 and TRBJ2-5; D call uncertain. Germline CDR1 reads SQVTM; CDR2 reads ANQGSEA. The CDR3 spans 12 residues. The ends were cut back, 7 bases at V and 8 bases at J, with 17 bases in the middle. This chain's CDR3 is CSARTAEETQYF. For the CDR3, the DNA is TGCAGCGCTCGGACGGCCGAGGAAACCCAGTACTTC.

This clonotype was counted a few times. This chain joins TRBV29-1 and TRBJ2-5; maybe TRBD1 (5 bases). From germline, CDR1 is SQVTM and CDR2 ANQGSEA. V shed 2 bases and J shed 1 base, with 5 bases lying between them. This CDR3 region has 12 residues. The CDR3, as DNA: TGCAGCGTTGAACAGGGCCAAGAGACCCAGTACTTC. It translates to CSVEQGQETQYF.

This clonotype was detected only a few times. The chain has TRBV4-1 and TRBJ2-1, with D perhaps matching TRBD2 (6 bases). V lost 6 bases, J lost 5 bases, and 20 bases lay in between. Germline V gene data show CDR1 as MGHRA and CDR2 as YSYEKL. The CDR3 consists of 16 residues. The CDR3: CASRAMGTGGDNEQFF. The CDR3 coding sequence is TGCGCCAGCAGAGCCATGGGGACTGGAGGGGACAATGAGCAGTTCTTC.